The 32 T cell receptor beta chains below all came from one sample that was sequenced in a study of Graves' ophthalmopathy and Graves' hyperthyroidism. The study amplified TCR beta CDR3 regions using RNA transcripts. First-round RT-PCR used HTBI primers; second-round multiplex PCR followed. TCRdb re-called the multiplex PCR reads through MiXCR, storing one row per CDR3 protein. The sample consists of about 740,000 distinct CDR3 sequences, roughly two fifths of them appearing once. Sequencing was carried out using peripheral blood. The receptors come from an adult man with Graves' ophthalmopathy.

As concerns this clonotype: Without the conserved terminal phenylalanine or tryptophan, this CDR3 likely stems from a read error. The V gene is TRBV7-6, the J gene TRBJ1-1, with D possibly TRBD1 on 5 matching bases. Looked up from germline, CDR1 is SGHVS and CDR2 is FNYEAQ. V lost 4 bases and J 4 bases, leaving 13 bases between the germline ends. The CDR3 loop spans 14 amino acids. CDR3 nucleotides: TGTGCCAGCAGCTCAGAGGGGCACCTCACTGAAGCTTTCTTG. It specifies CASSSEGHLTEAFL.

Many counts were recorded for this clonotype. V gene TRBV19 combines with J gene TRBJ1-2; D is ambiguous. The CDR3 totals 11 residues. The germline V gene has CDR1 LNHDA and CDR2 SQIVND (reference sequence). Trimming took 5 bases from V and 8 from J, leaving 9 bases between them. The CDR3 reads CASSRETGYTF. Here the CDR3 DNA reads TGTGCCAGTAGTCGGGAAACCGGCTACACCTTC.

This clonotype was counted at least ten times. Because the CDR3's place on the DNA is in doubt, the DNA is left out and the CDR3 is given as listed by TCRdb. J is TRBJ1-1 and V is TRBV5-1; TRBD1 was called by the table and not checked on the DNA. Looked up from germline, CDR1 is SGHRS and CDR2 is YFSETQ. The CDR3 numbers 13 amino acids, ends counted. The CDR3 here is CASSFGPGNEAFF.

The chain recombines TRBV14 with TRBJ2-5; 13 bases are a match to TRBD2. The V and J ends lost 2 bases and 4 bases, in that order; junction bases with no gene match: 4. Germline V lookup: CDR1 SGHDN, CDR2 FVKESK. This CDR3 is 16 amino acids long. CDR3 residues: CASSQPGLAGLETQYF. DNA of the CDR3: TGTGCCAGCAGCCAACCGGGACTAGCGGGACTAGAGACCCAGTACTTC.

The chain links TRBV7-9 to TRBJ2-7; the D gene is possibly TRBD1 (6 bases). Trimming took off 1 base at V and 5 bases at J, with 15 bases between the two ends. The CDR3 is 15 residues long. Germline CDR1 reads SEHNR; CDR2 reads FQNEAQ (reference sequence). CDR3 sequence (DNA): TGTGCCAGCAGCTTAGAGGGGGAAGACATTGACGAGCAGTACTTC. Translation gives CASSLEGEDIDEQYF.

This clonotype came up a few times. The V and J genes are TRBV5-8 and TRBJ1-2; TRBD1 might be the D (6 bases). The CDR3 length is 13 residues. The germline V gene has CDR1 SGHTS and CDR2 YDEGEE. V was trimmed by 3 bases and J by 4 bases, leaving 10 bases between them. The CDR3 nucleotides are TGTGCCAGCAGCTGGAGGGGGAGCTATGGCTACACCTTC. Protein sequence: CASSWRGSYGYTF.

CDR3 nucleotides: TGTGCCACCAGCGCGGGACTAGCGGGGGGCGACGGCTACACCTTC. It translates to CATSAGLAGGDGYTF. J is TRBJ1-2 and V is TRBV15; a possible D gene is TRBD1 (6 bases). Trimming removed 5 bases at V and 8 bases at J, with 21 bases between. The CDR3 is 15 amino acids. The V gene's germline CDR1 is LNHNV and CDR2 YYDKDF (reference sequence). The full variable domain, rest sourced from reference TRBV15 and TRBJ1-2, is DAMVIQNPRYQVTQFGKPVTLSCSQTLNHNVMYWYQQKSSQAPKLLFHYYDKDFNNEADTPDNFQSRRPNTSFCFLDIRSPGLGDTAMYLCATSAGLAGGDGYTFGSGTRLTVV.

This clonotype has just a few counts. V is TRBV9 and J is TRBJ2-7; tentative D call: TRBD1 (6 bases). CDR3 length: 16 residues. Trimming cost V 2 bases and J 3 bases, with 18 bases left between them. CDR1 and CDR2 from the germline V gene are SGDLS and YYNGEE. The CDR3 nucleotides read TGTGCCAGCAGCGTGAGTCACAGGGTCCCGTACTACGAGCAGTACTTC. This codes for CASSVSHRVPYYEQYF.

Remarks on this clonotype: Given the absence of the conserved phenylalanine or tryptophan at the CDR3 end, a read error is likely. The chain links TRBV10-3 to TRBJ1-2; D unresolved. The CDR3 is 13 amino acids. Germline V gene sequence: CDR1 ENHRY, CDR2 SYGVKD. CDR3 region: CASSSSGSRGYTL. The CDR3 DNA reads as TGTGCCAGCAGTTCCTCGGGGTCGAGGGGCTACACCCTC.

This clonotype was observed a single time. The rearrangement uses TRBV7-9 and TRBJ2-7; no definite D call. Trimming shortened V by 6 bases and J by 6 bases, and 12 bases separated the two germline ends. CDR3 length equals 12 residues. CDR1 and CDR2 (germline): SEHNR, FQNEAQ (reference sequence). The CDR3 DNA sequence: TGTGCCAGCAGAATCGGGTCGGGCGAGCAGTACTTC. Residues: CASRIGSGEQYF.

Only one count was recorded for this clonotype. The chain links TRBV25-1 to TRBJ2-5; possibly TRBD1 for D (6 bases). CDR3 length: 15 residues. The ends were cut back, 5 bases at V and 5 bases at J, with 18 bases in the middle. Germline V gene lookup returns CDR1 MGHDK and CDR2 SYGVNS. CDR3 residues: CASSLYAGAWETQYF. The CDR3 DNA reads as TGTGCCAGCAGTTTATACGCAGGGGCCTGGGAGACCCAGTACTTC.

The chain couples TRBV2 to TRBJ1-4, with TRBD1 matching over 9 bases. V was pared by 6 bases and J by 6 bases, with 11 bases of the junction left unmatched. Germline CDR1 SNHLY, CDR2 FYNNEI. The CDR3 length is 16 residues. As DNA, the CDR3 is TGTGCCAGCAGACCACTTCGACAGGGGGGATATGAAAAACTGTTTTTT. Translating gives CASRPLRQGGYEKLFF.

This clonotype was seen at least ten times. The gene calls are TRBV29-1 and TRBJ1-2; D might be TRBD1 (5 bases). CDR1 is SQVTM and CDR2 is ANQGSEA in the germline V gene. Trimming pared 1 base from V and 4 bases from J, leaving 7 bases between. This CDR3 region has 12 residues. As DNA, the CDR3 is TGCAGCGTTGAAGCGACAGTCTATGGCTACACCTTC. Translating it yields CSVEATVYGYTF.

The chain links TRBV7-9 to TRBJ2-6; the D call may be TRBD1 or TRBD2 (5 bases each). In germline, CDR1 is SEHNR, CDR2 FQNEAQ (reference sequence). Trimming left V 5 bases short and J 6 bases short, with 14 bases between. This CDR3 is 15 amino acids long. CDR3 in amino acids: CASSPVGVAANVLTF. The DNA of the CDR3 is TGTGCCAGCAGCCCGGTGGGGGTGGCGGCCAACGTCCTGACTTTC.

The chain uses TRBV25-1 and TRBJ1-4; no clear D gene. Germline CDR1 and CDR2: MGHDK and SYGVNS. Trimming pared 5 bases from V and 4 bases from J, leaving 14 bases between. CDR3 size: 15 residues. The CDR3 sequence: CASSFKGLNNEKLFF. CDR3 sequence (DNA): TGTGCCAGCAGTTTTAAGGGCCTGAATAATGAAAAACTGTTTTTT.

The CDR3: CASSPGQDFYGYTF. CDR3 in DNA: TGTGCCAGCAGCCCGGGACAGGACTTCTATGGCTACACCTTC. This chain joins TRBV6-1 and TRBJ1-2, with 8 bases fitting TRBD1. The CDR3 consists of 14 residues. Per the germline V gene, CDR1 is MNHNS and CDR2 is SASEGT. Trimming took 6 bases from V and 4 from J; bases not matched to a gene: 7.

The CDR3 protein is CAISEGGGFGYTF. CDR3 coding DNA: TGTGCCATCAGTGAGGGCGGGGGCTTTGGCTACACCTTC. The chain couples TRBV10-3 to TRBJ1-2; D is perhaps TRBD1 (6 bases). V lost 2 bases, J lost 7 bases, and 11 bases lay in between. The germline CDR1 and CDR2 sequences are ENHRY and SYGVKD. The CDR3 totals 13 residues.

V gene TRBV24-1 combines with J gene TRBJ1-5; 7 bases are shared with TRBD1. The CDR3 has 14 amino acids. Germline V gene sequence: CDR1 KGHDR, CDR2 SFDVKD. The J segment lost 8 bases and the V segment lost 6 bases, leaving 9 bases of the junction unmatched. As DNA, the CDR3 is TGTGCCACCAGTTACGCGGGGACAGAGGAGCCCCAGCATTTT. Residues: CATSYAGTEEPQHF.

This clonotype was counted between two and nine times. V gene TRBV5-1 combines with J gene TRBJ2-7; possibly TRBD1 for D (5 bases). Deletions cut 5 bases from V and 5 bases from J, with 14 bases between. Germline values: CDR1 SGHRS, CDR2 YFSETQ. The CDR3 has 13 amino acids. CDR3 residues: CASSGQGSHEQYF. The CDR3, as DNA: TGCGCCAGCAGTGGCCAGGGTTCCCACGAGCAGTACTTC. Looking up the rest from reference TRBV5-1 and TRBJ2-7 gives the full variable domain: KAGVTQTPRYLIKTRGQQVTLSCSPISGHRSVSWYQQTPGQGLQFLFEYFSETQRNKGNFPGRFSGRQFSNSRSEMNVSTLELGDSALYLCASSGQGSHEQYFGPGTRLTVT.

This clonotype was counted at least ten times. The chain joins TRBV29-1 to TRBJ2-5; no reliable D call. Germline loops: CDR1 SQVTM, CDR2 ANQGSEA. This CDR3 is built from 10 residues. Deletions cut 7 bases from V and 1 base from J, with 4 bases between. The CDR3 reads CSGSQETQYF. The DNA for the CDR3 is TGCAGCGGTAGCCAAGAGACCCAGTACTTC.

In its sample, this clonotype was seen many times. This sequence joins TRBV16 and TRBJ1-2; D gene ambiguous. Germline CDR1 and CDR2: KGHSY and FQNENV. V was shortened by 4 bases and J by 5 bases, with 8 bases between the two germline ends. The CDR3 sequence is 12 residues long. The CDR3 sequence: CASSPRRYGYTF. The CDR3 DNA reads TGTGCCAGCAGCCCCCGGCGGTATGGCTACACCTTC.

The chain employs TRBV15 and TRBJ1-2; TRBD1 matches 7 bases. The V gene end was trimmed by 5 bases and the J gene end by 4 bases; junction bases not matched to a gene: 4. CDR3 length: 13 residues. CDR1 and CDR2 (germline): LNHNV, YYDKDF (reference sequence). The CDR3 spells CATSQGQIYGYTF. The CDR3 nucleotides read TGTGCCACCAGCCAGGGACAGATCTATGGCTACACCTTC.

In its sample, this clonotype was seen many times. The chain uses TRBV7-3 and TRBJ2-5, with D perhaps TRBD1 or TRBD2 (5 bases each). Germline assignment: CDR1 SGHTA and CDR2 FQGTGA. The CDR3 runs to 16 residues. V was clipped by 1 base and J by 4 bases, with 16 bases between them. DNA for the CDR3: TGTGCCAGCAGCTTAAGCGGTACCGGTGGGGGAGAGACCCAGTACTTC. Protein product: CASSLSGTGGGETQYF.

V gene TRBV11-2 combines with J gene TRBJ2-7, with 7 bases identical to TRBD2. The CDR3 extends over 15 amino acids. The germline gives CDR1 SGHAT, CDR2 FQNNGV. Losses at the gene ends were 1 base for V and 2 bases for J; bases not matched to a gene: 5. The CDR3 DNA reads TGTGCCAGCAGCTTAGGGCTAGCGGAACCCTACGAGCAGTACTTC. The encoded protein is CASSLGLAEPYEQYF.

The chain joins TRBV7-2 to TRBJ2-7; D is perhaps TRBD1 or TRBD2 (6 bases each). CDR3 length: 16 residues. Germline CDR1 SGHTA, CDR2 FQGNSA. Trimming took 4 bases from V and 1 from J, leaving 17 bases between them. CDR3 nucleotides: TGTGCCAGCAGCTCCAAGAGAGGGGGGTGGTCCTACGAGCAGTACTTC. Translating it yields CASSSKRGGWSYEQYF.

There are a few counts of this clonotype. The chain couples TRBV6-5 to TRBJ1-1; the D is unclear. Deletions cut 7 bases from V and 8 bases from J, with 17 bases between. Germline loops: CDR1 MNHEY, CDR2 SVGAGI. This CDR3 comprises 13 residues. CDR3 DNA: TGTGCCAGCACCCAATGGGGAGATAGGGAAGCTTTCTTT. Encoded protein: CASTQWGDREAFF.

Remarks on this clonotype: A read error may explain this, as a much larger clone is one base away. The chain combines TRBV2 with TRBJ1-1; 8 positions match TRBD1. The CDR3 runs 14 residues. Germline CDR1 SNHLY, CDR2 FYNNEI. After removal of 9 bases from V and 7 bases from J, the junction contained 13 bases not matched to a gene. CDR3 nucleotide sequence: TGTGCCAGACAAGTAAGGACAGGGTTGAGTGAAGCTTTCTTT. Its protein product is CARQVRTGLSEAFF.

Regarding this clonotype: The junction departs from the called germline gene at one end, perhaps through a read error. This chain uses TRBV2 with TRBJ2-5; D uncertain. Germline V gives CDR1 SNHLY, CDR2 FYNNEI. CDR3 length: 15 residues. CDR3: CASSLDPGAQQTQYF. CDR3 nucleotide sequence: TGTGCCAGCAGCTTAGATCCCGGCGCCCAACAGACCCAGTACTTC.

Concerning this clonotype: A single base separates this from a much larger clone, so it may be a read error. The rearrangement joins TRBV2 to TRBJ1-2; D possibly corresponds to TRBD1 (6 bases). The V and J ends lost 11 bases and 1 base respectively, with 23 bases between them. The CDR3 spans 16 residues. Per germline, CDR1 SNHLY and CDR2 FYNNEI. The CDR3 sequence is CAGIEVEGGVNYGYTF. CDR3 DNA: TGTGCCGGCATAGAGGTTGAAGGGGGAGTTAACTATGGCTACACCTTC.

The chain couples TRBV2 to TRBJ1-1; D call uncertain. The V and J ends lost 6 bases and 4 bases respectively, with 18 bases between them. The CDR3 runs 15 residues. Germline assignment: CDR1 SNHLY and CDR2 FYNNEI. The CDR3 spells CASSLGIGRTTEAFF. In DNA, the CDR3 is TGTGCCAGCAGCCTAGGGATAGGGCGGACCACTGAAGCTTTCTTT.

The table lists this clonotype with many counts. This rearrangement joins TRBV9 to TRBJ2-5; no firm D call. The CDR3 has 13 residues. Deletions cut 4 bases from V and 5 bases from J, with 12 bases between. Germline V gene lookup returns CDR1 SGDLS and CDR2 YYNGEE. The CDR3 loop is CASSNHLTETQYF. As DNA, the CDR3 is TGTGCCAGCAGCAACCATCTTACGGAGACCCAGTACTTC.

CDR3 protein: CASSPGQGRTQYF. CDR3 nucleotide sequence: TGCGCCAGCAGCCCCGGACAGGGTCGGACCCAGTACTTC. The chain uses TRBV4-1 and TRBJ2-5; 8 nucleotides agree with TRBD1. Germline assignment: CDR1 MGHRA and CDR2 YSYEKL. The V gene end was trimmed by 4 bases and the J gene end by 7 bases; junction bases not matched to a gene: 5. There are 13 residues in the CDR3.